A single sample gave rise to the 9 T cell receptor beta chains below, sequenced in a study of OX40 agonist ivuxolimab in advanced cancers. Data came from immunoSEQ multiplex PCR; TCRdb stores just in-frame clones and leaves some out. The repertoire consists of over 100,000 clones, with around 91% occurring once and the leading ten covering around 0.53%. Specimen: CD4+ or CD8+ T cells sorted from blood, collected in a trial of the OX40 agonist ivuxolimab. These receptors all stem from an adult with an advanced solid tumor such as melanoma, head and neck, liver or kidney cancer.

The J gene is TRBJ2-3, the V gene TRBV10-3; TRBD2 matches 7 bases. Unmatched junction bases numbered 7, after V lost 7 bases and J lost 0 bases. CDR3 length: 15 amino acids. Germline values: CDR1 ENHRY, CDR2 SYGVKD. Here the CDR3 reads CAIKLAGTSTDTQYF. The CDR3 DNA reads TGTGCCATCAAGTTAGCGGGCACTAGCACAGATACGCAGTATTTT.

In this sample, this clone turned up once. This chain uses TRBV7-3 with TRBJ2-5; 7 bases line up with TRBD1. Germline V gene sequence: CDR1 SGHTA, CDR2 FQGTGA. With 5 bases clipped from V and 0 bases from J, the junction kept 3 bases outside the gene matches. The CDR3 is 14 amino acids. This CDR3 is CASSATGDQETQYF. CDR3 sequence (DNA): TGTGCCAGCAGCGCTACAGGGGACCAAGAGACCCAGTACTTC.

Of note for this clone: The junction departs from the called germline gene at one end, perhaps through a read error. The J gene is TRBJ2-3, the V gene TRBV7-7, with 8 bases identical to TRBD1. CDR3 size: 13 residues. Per germline, CDR1 SSHAT and CDR2 FNYEAQ (reference sequence). CDR3 DNA sequence: TGTGCTAGCAGCCCAGGGGGCCGAGATACGCAGTATTTT. Translated, it gives CASSPGGRDTQYF.

This chain links TRBV5-1 with TRBJ2-1; tentatively, D is TRBD1 (6 bases). V shed 5 bases and J shed 4 bases, with 16 bases lying between them. The CDR3 has 15 residues. Germline V lookup: CDR1 SGHRS, CDR2 YFSETQ. The CDR3 nucleotides read TGCGCCAGCAGTCAACAGGGCTCCAGTTACAATGAGCAGTTCTTC. Translation: CASSQQGSSYNEQFF.

This chain connects TRBV2 to TRBJ2-3, with TRBD1 as a possible D gene (6 bases). This CDR3 comprises 15 residues. Trimming took off 6 bases at V and 5 bases at J, with 18 bases between the two ends. Per germline, CDR1 SNHLY and CDR2 FYNNEI. The CDR3 here is CASRPRQNREDTQYF. The CDR3 DNA follows: TGTGCCAGCAGGCCTAGACAAAACAGGGAAGATACGCAGTATTTT.

The genes are TRBV9 and TRBJ2-2, with D perhaps TRBD1 or TRBD2 (5 bases each). V was clipped by 1 base and J by 6 bases, with 16 bases between them. The CDR3 contains 16 residues. The germline CDR1 and CDR2 sequences are SGDLS and YYNGEE. CDR3 in DNA: TGTGCCAGCAGCGTATCGCCCGGGGCCGGCGCCGGGGAGCTGTTTTTT. It codes for CASSVSPGAGAGELFF.

The rearrangement links TRBV5-4 to TRBJ2-7; TRBD1 matches 8 bases. Germline CDR1 is SGHNT and CDR2 is YYREEE (reference sequence). The CDR3 extends over 13 amino acids. Losses at the gene ends were 2 bases for V and 3 bases for J; bases not matched to a gene: 1. CDR3 protein: CASSFTGGYEQYF. CDR3 in DNA: TGTGCCAGCAGCTTTACAGGGGGCTACGAGCAGTACTTC.

The rearrangement uses TRBV5-1 and TRBJ1-1; TRBD1 matches at 10 bases. There are 16 residues in the CDR3. The germline V gene has CDR1 SGHRS and CDR2 YFSETQ. The ends lost 3 bases at V and 3 bases at J; junction bases unmatched: 8. The CDR3, as DNA: TGCGCCAGCAGCTCCGGGACAGGGGTCATGGACACTGAAGCTTTCTTT. Its translation is CASSSGTGVMDTEAFF.

The chain carries TRBV7-8 and TRBJ1-6; no definite D call. CDR3 size: 14 residues. V shed 4 bases and J shed 13 bases, with 17 bases lying between them. Germline lookup yields CDR1 SGHVS and CDR2 FQNEAQ. The chain's CDR3 is CASSYPGPDGPLHF. The CDR3 nucleotides read TGTGCCAGCAGCTACCCGGGCCCCGACGGCCCCCTCCACTTT.